Below are 29 T cell receptor beta chains sequenced from a single sample in a study of cytomegalovirus exposure and HLA in healthy donors. PCR amplification relied on 60 Vbeta primers (plus 13 Jbeta primers). The data were produced by immunoSEQ multiplex PCR, yet TCRdb's version contains in-frame clones alone and is incomplete. The sample has approximately 190,000 clones; approximately 87% are singletons. Sequenced sample: PBMCs. The source is a man aged 25-45 years in good health and CMV-seronegative.

The chain uses TRBV2 and TRBJ2-2; TRBD1 matches 7 bases. From germline, CDR1 is SNHLY and CDR2 FYNNEI. This CDR3 comprises 13 residues. The V and J ends lost 5 bases and 6 bases, in that order; junction bases with no gene match: 3. The CDR3, as DNA: TGTGCCAGCAGTCCCCAGGGGGCCGGGGAGCTGTTTTTT. Translated: CASSPQGAGELFF.

This chain joins TRBV30 and TRBJ2-7; tentatively, D is TRBD1 (6 bases). This CDR3 contains 14 residues. The V end was cut by 1 base, the J end by 2 bases, with 12 bases between. Germline assignment: CDR1 GTSNPN and CDR2 SVGIG (reference sequence). The CDR3, as DNA: TGTGCCTGGAGTGGCGGTACAGGGACCTACGAGCAGTACTTC. Its translation: CAWSGGTGTYEQYF.

This chain links TRBV21-1 with TRBJ2-2; no check of the table's D call, TRBD1, against the DNA was made. TRBV21-1 is marked as a pseudogene. This CDR3 has 23 residues. CDR3 DNA: TGTGCCAGAAAACAAGGTGGGGCTCCGGGACAGGGCGGAATTCCCGTAACGGCCGGGGAGCTGTTTTTT. Translated: CARKQGGAPGQGGIPVTAGELFF.

This chain joins TRBV29-1 and TRBJ2-1, with D possibly matching TRBD2 (5 bases). Germline V gene data show CDR1 as SQVTM and CDR2 as ANQGSEA. V was shortened by 4 bases and J by 9 bases, with 7 bases between the two germline ends. The CDR3 spans 10 residues. CDR3 in DNA: TGCAGCGTTGGGAGCGGTGAGCAGTTCTTC. Amino acids: CSVGSGEQFF.

The V and J genes are TRBV28 and TRBJ1-6, with a weak D call TRBD1 (6 bases). CDR1 is MDHEN and CDR2 is SYDVKM in the germline V gene. The CDR3 sequence is 18 residues long. Trimming took off 3 bases at V and 9 bases at J, with 24 bases between the two ends. The CDR3 reads CASSFPISEVRGRSPLHF. CDR3 nucleotide sequence: TGTGCCAGCAGTTTTCCCATATCCGAGGTCAGGGGCCGTTCACCCCTCCACTTT.

The chain couples TRBV9 to TRBJ2-7; the match to TRBD2 covers 12 bases. After removal of 0 bases from V and 9 bases from J, the junction contained 4 bases not matched to a gene. The germline gives CDR1 SGDLS, CDR2 YYNGEE. The CDR3 sequence is 14 residues long. The CDR3 DNA follows: TGTGCCAGCAGCGTAGAGACTAGCGGGAGTATGCAGTACTTC. This gives the protein CASSVETSGSMQYF.

This rearrangement joins TRBV23-1 to TRBJ2-7; D might be TRBD1 (5 bases). TRBV23-1 is an open reading frame, and its role is uncertain. The CDR3 contains 15 residues. Trimming removed 2 bases at V and 3 bases at J, with 14 bases between. For the CDR3, the DNA is TGCGCCAGCAGTCAAAGGACAAACCTCGACTACGAGCAGTACTTC. Its translation is CASSQRTNLDYEQYF.

The rearrangement links TRBV10-1 to TRBJ2-3; TRBD2 agrees at 8 bases. CDR3 length: 16 residues. V lost 0 bases to trimming and J lost 1 base; unmatched junction nucleotides: 3. Germline V gene lookup returns CDR1 WNHNN and CDR2 SYGVQD (reference sequence). CDR3 region: CASSESGRGGTDTQYF. The CDR3 coding sequence is TGCGCCAGCAGTGAGTCGGGGCGGGGGGGCACAGATACGCAGTATTTT.

The J gene is TRBJ2-1, the V gene TRBV5-1; 9 nucleotides match TRBD2. V trimming: 5 bases; J trimming: 3 bases; junction bases outside the gene matches: 12. The germline V gene encodes CDR1 SGHRS and CDR2 YFSETQ. The CDR3 consists of 17 residues. The CDR3 coding sequence is TGCGCCAGCAGTTTGCGGGAGGGTTATACTTACTACAATGAGCAGTTCTTC. It specifies CASSLREGYTYYNEQFF.

Details on this clone: The conserved closing phenylalanine or tryptophan is absent in this CDR3, likely reflecting a read error. V gene TRBV7-6 combines with J gene TRBJ2-7; 9 bases match TRBD1. Per germline, CDR1 SGHVS and CDR2 FNYEAQ. The CDR3 consists of 15 residues. After removal of 1 base from V and 6 bases from J, the junction contained 7 bases not matched to a gene. CDR3: CASSLETTGGAEQYL. CDR3 nucleotides: TGTGCCAGCAGCTTAGAGACTACAGGGGGCGCCGAGCAGTACCTC.

The gene calls are TRBV27 and TRBJ2-1; 7 bases fit TRBD1. V gave up 5 bases and J gave up 2 bases; unmatched junction bases: 6. The CDR3 covers 15 residues. The V gene's germline CDR1 is MNHEY and CDR2 SMNVEV (reference sequence). The DNA for the CDR3 is TGTGCCAGCAGTGAGAGACAGGGCCCCTACAATGAGCAGTTCTTC. It translates to CASSERQGPYNEQFF.

Only a few counts were recorded for this clone. The junction shows a germline mismatch at one end, possibly a read error. The gene calls are TRBV10-3 and TRBJ2-3, with D uncertain. CDR1 ENHRY and CDR2 SYGVKD come from the germline V gene. The CDR3 extends over 14 amino acids. The CDR3 nucleotides are TGTGCCAGCAGTGACTCCCTAGGAGCAGATACGCAGTATTTT. Its translation is CASSDSLGADTQYF.

V is TRBV11-3 and J is TRBJ2-1, with 7 bases aligning to TRBD1. The CDR3 spans 12 residues. Germline CDR1 SGHNT, CDR2 YENEEA. V shed 3 bases, J shed 10 bases, and the junction held 3 bases outside the gene matches. CDR3 in DNA: TGTGCCAGCAGCTTCGGGACAGCCGAGCAGTTCTTC. Its translation is CASSFGTAEQFF.

This chain links TRBV25-1 with TRBJ2-3; possibly TRBD2 for D (6 bases). V was shortened by 6 bases and J by 1 base, with 8 bases between the two germline ends. The CDR3 runs to 13 residues. Germline V CDR1 and CDR2: MGHDK, SYGVNS. CDR3 bases: TGTGCCAGCAGAGGCGGGGGCACAGATACGCAGTATTTT. Translated, it gives CASRGGGTDTQYF.

The chain joins TRBV18 to TRBJ2-7; TRBD1 agrees at 8 bases. Trimming took 3 bases from V and 2 from J; bases not matched to a gene: 3. The CDR3 sequence is 14 residues long. Germline values: CDR1 KGHSH, CDR2 LQKENI. CDR3 DNA sequence: TGTGCCAGCTCACCTATACAGGGGGCCTACGAGCAGTACTTC. Translating it yields CASSPIQGAYEQYF.

The gene calls are TRBV9 and TRBJ1-6; D is unresolved. V lost 7 bases to trimming and J lost 1 base, with 6 bases between them. This CDR3 is 13 amino acids long. The germline V gene encodes CDR1 SGDLS and CDR2 YYNGEE. CDR3 sequence (DNA): TGTGCCAGCGGCAGGTCCTATAATTCACCCCTCCACTTT. Translating it yields CASGRSYNSPLHF.

The chain is built from TRBV30 and TRBJ2-7; 9 nucleotides line up with TRBD1. Germline V gives CDR1 GTSNPN, CDR2 SVGIG (reference sequence). The ends lost 6 bases at V and 2 bases at J; junction bases unmatched: 14. This CDR3 is 16 amino acids long. CDR3 DNA sequence: TGTGCCTGCGCTGCCTCCGGGACAGGGTCGGCCTACGAGCAGTACTTC. It yields the protein CACAASGTGSAYEQYF. The entire variable domain, with the rest obtained from reference TRBV30 and TRBJ2-7, is as follows: SQTIHQWPATLVQPVGSPLSLECTVEGTSNPNLYWYRQAAGRGLQLLFYSVGIGQISSEVPQNLSASRPQDRQFILSSKKLLLSDSGFYLCACAASGTGSAYEQYFGPGTRLTVT.

This chain's CDR3 is CASSLSTAGSYSHGYTF. The CDR3, as DNA: TGTGCCAGCAGTTTATCCACCGCGGGGAGCTATTCTCACGGCTACACCTTC. The chain joins TRBV27 to TRBJ1-2; D remains unclear. The CDR3 consists of 17 residues. Trimming removed 0 bases at V and 8 bases at J, with 22 bases between. Germline assignment: CDR1 MNHEY and CDR2 SMNVEV (reference sequence).

This sequence joins TRBV6-6 and TRBJ1-5; weak D call: TRBD1 (5 bases). V was trimmed by 4 bases and J by 5 bases, leaving 6 bases between them. The CDR3 covers 12 residues. Germline lookup yields CDR1 MNHNY and CDR2 SVGAGI (reference sequence). The CDR3 loop is CASSSGDQPQHF. The DNA for the CDR3 is TGTGCCAGCAGTTCGGGGGATCAGCCCCAGCATTTT.

The table lists this clone with a count of one. The V gene is TRBV9, the J gene TRBJ2-7, with 9 bases lining up with TRBD1. Germline loops: CDR1 SGDLS, CDR2 YYNGEE. The CDR3 runs to 17 residues. The trim removed 0 bases at V and 5 bases at J, leaving 12 bases unmatched. CDR3 DNA sequence: TGTGCCAGCAGCGTAGATCCCGCGGGACAGGGTGTCCACGAGCAGTACTTC. This codes for CASSVDPAGQGVHEQYF.

This clone has just a few counts. J is TRBJ1-4 and V is TRBV2; TRBD1 aligns across 7 bases. The germline gives CDR1 SNHLY, CDR2 FYNNEI. The length of the CDR3 is 14 residues. J gave up 8 bases and V 6 bases, and 9 bases lay outside the gene matches. In nucleotides, the CDR3 is TGTGCCAGCAGAGCAGGGGGTGGAGGAGAAAAACTGTTTTTT. This sequence encodes CASRAGGGGEKLFF.

V gene TRBV11-2 combines with J gene TRBJ1-2; D unresolved. Trimming stripped 5 bases from V and 3 bases from J, with 7 bases between. Germline loops: CDR1 SGHAT, CDR2 FQNNGV. The CDR3 loop spans 12 amino acids. The CDR3 reads CASSPMDYGYTF. In DNA form, the CDR3 reads TGTGCCAGCAGCCCTATGGACTATGGCTACACCTTC.

This clone has more than one count but fewer than ten. The chain couples TRBV5-1 to TRBJ1-2; perhaps TRBD1 as D (6 bases). Germline V CDR1 and CDR2: SGHRS, YFSETQ. The CDR3 sequence is 16 residues long. The V end was cut by 3 bases, the J end by 4 bases, with 19 bases between. CDR3 nucleotides: TGCGCCAGCAGCTACCAACCAACAGGGAACCGCTATGGCTACACCTTC. Translated, it gives CASSYQPTGNRYGYTF.

This chain uses TRBV28 with TRBJ1-5; D remains ambiguous. With 6 bases removed from V and 9 bases from J, the gap between germline ends came to 15 bases. The germline V gene has CDR1 MDHEN and CDR2 SYDVKM. The CDR3 totals 13 residues. The chain's CDR3 is CASRTPGGWPQHF. Written as DNA, the CDR3 is TGTGCCAGCAGAACCCCCGGCGGGTGGCCCCAGCATTTT.

This chain connects TRBV11-3 to TRBJ1-2, with TRBD1 identical over 9 bases. This CDR3 has 17 residues. With V trimmed by 4 bases and J by 3 bases, 12 bases remained unmatched. Per germline, CDR1 SGHNT and CDR2 YENEEA. The CDR3 protein is CASSYPGQGFDDYGYTF. Written as DNA, the CDR3 is TGTGCCAGCAGCTACCCGGGACAGGGATTTGACGACTATGGCTACACCTTC. The whole variable domain, remainder taken from reference TRBV11-3 and TRBJ1-2, is EAGVVQSPRYKIIEKKQPVAFWCNPISGHNTLYWYLQNLGQGPELLIRYENEEAVDDSQLPKDRFSAERLKGVDSTLKIQPAELGDSAVYLCASSYPGQGFDDYGYTFGSGTRLTVV.

The chain couples TRBV11-2 to TRBJ1-2, with TRBD1 identical over 7 bases. The CDR3 runs to 15 residues. Germline V gene data show CDR1 as SGHAT and CDR2 as FQNNGV. V was clipped by 5 bases and J by 3 bases; unmatched bases: 9. The CDR3 bases are TGTGCCAGCAGCACCCCGACAGGGAAGGACTATGGCTACACCTTC. Its protein is CASSTPTGKDYGYTF.

In this sample, this clone turned up once. The rearrangement links TRBV18 to TRBJ2-1; TRBD2 matches at 12 bases. This CDR3 has 15 residues. V shed 5 bases and J 10 bases; nucleotides not matched to a gene: 9. CDR1 KGHSH and CDR2 LQKENI come from the germline V gene. CDR3 region: CASSEGLAGTKEQFF. The CDR3, as DNA: TGTGCCAGCTCAGAAGGACTAGCGGGAACCAAAGAGCAGTTCTTC. The full variable domain, rest sourced from reference TRBV18 and TRBJ2-1, is NAGVMQNPRHLVRRRGQEARLRCSPMKGHSHVYWYRQLPEEGLKFMVYLQKENIIDESGMPKERFSAEFPKEGPSILRIQQVVRGDSAAYFCASSEGLAGTKEQFFGPGTRLTVL.

The gene calls are TRBV5-6 and TRBJ1-1; unclear D gene. The V end lost 0 bases, the J end lost 7 bases, and 22 bases lay between the germline ends. Germline V lookup: CDR1 SGHDT, CDR2 YYEEEE. This CDR3 spans 17 amino acids. The CDR3 bases are TGTGCCAGCAGCTTGGATGGCAGGTTCAGAGGCGAGGGTGAAGCTTTCTTT. This codes for CASSLDGRFRGEGEAFF.

The chain recombines TRBV30 with TRBJ2-5; 12 positions agree with TRBD2. The J segment lost 4 bases and the V segment lost 3 bases, leaving 3 bases of the junction unmatched. From germline, CDR1 is GTSNPN and CDR2 SVGIG (reference sequence). This CDR3 is built from 14 residues. The CDR3 DNA follows: TGTGCCTGGAGCGCTAGCGGGAGGGGAGAGACCCAGTACTTC. Its protein product is CAWSASGRGETQYF.